This TCR beta chain was observed in a study of blood T cell repertoires in COVID-19. Study-level background: The United States, Italy and Spain supplied acute and convalescent COVID-19 samples.

The CDR3 covers 19 residues. Per the study methods: Reference gene primer amplification gave nucleated cell count estimates. Assay: immunoSEQ multiplex PCR; the TCRdb copy retains only in-frame clones and omits some. The V and J calls and clone size come from that table; D and trimming were worked out from the DNA. The sample has 150,000 to 200,000 clones; approximately 82% are singletons. The rearrangement joins TRBV21-1 to TRBJ1-2. TRBV21-1 is a pseudogene. Material: peripheral blood. The sequence derives from a human donor with acute or convalescent COVID-19. The donor label of this sample is uncertain. This CDR3 reads CASSFGTKSLIPLDYGYTF. The CDR3 DNA follows: TGTGCCAGCAGCTTCGGTACTAAATCTCTCATTCCCCTAGACTATGGCTACACCTTC.